One sample yielded the 11 T cell receptor beta chains listed below, sequenced in a study of T-cell reconstitution after alpha-beta-depleted transplantation in children. Researchers prepared the TCRbeta library using unique molecular identifiers, the study reports. MiXCR, applied by TCRdb to the PCR reads, yields one record per CDR3 protein. This table holds a few hundred thousand distinct CDR3 sequences, roughly 15% found once. This material consisted of PBMCs, taken from the stem cell graft. The receptors derive from a human donor who donated a stem cell graft to a child with Fanconi anemia.

This clonotype was counted between two and nine times. The chain combines TRBV12-3 or TRBV12-4 with TRBJ1-6, with D uncertain. V dropped 3 bases and J dropped 6 bases, with 18 bases sitting between them. The CDR3 has 17 residues. The CDR3 DNA reads as TGTGCCAGCAGTTTGGATACGGCTGCGACACTTAATTCACCCCTCCACTTT. This translates into CASSLDTAATLNSPLHF.

This clonotype was seen more than once but under ten times. The gene calls are TRBV29-1 and TRBJ1-2, with D unresolved. CDR1 is SQVTM, CDR2 ANQGSEA, per germline. V lost 2 bases to trimming and J lost 4 bases, with 11 bases between them. The CDR3 covers 13 residues. In DNA, the CDR3 is TGCAGCGTTGAAAGTCAGTTTGGCTATGGCTACACCTTC. As protein: CSVESQFGYGYTF.

This clonotype was recorded a few times. V gene TRBV2 combines with J gene TRBJ1-5; D is ambiguous. Trimming took off 0 bases at V and 7 bases at J, with 13 bases between the two ends. CDR3 length: 15 amino acids. Looked up from germline, CDR1 is SNHLY and CDR2 is FYNNEI. The CDR3 sequence is CASSEALQGWQPQHF. CDR3 in DNA: TGTGCCAGCAGTGAAGCGCTTCAAGGGTGGCAGCCCCAGCATTTT. Variable domain in full (rest from reference TRBV2 and TRBJ1-5): EPEVTQTPSHQVTQMGQEVILRCVPISNHLYFYWYRQILGQKVEFLVSFYNNEISEKSEIFDDQFSVERPDGSNFTLKIRSTKLEDSAMYFCASSEALQGWQPQHFGDGTRLSIL.

The rearrangement links TRBV5-1 to TRBJ1-6; no clear D. The CDR3 sequence is 14 residues long. V dropped 0 bases and J dropped 7 bases, with 8 bases sitting between them. Looked up from germline, CDR1 is SGHRS and CDR2 is YFSETQ. CDR3 sequence reads: CASSLEVGNSPLHF. CDR3 DNA sequence: TGCGCCAGCAGCTTGGAAGTCGGGAATTCACCCCTCCACTTT. Full variable domain (rest looked up from reference TRBV5-1 and TRBJ1-6): KAGVTQTPRYLIKTRGQQVTLSCSPISGHRSVSWYQQTPGQGLQFLFEYFSETQRNKGNFPGRFSGRQFSNSRSEMNVSTLELGDSALYLCASSLEVGNSPLHFGNGTRLTVT.

The chain recombines TRBV20-1 with TRBJ2-3; D gene unclear. Trimming stripped 3 bases from V and 0 bases from J, with 7 bases between. The germline V gene encodes CDR1 DFQATT and CDR2 SNEGSKA (reference sequence). The CDR3 runs to 13 residues. For the CDR3, the DNA is TGCAGTGCTAGTATGGCCAGCACAGATACGCAGTATTTT. Translated, it gives CSASMASTDTQYF.

The sample holds many counts of this clonotype. The chain recombines TRBV5-1 with TRBJ2-5; TRBD1 might be the D (6 bases). Looked up from germline, CDR1 is SGHRS and CDR2 is YFSETQ. The V end lost 4 bases, the J end lost 0 bases, and 16 bases lay between the germline ends. CDR3 length: 16 residues. The CDR3 region is CASSPEQGYHQETQYF. The CDR3 bases are TGCGCCAGCAGCCCCGAACAGGGCTACCACCAAGAGACCCAGTACTTC.

The chain couples TRBV4-3 to TRBJ1-3; D is unresolved. Between the trimmed V and J ends, which lost 2 bases and 0 bases, there was a span of 8 bases. The CDR3 runs 15 residues. Germline CDR1 reads LGHNA; CDR2 reads YSLEER. The CDR3 region has the DNA TGCGCCAGCAGCCAATATAGGACCTCTGGAAACACCATATATTTT. Protein sequence: CASSQYRTSGNTIYF.

This clonotype was counted only a few times. This chain connects TRBV20-1 to TRBJ2-5, with 10 bases that match TRBD2. This CDR3 contains 16 residues. Germline lookup yields CDR1 DFQATT and CDR2 SNEGSKA (reference sequence). J was trimmed by 1 base and V by 4 bases; bases with no gene match: 9. Written as DNA, the CDR3 is TGCAGTGCTATTAGATCCTCTAGCGGGGGCCAAGAGACCCAGTACTTC. Translated, it gives CSAIRSSSGGQETQYF.

In this sample, this clonotype turned up a few times. V and J are TRBV20-1 and TRBJ2-5, with D perhaps TRBD1 (6 bases). This CDR3 spans 13 amino acids. The germline CDR1 and CDR2 sequences are DFQATT and SNEGSKA (reference sequence). Trimming took 3 bases from V and 4 from J, leaving 12 bases between them. DNA of the CDR3: TGCAGTGCTAGTGGGCGAGGGGGAGAGACCCAGTACTTC. Translating it yields CSASGRGGETQYF.

This clonotype was counted a few times. The chain couples TRBV30 to TRBJ1-1; D gene unclear. Trimming stripped 0 bases from V and 2 bases from J, with 7 bases between. This CDR3 is 13 amino acids long. The V gene's germline CDR1 is GTSNPN and CDR2 SVGIG (reference sequence). CDR3 amino acids: CAWSVKVNTEAFF. The CDR3 DNA sequence: TGTGCCTGGAGTGTCAAAGTTAACACTGAAGCTTTCTTT.

This clonotype occurred a few times. V and J are TRBV6-2 or TRBV6-3 and TRBJ2-1; TRBD2 matches at 8 bases. Losses at the gene ends were 5 bases for V and 3 bases for J; bases not matched to a gene: 3. The germline gives CDR1 MNHEY, CDR2 SVGEGT. The length of the CDR3 is 14 residues. This CDR3 is CASSGTSFYNEQFF. As DNA, the CDR3 is TGTGCCAGCAGTGGGACTAGTTTCTACAATGAGCAGTTCTTC.